The rows below give T cell receptor beta chains drawn from one sample of a study of T-cell reconstitution after alpha-beta-depleted transplantation in children. TCRdb independently ran MiXCR on the PCR reads; one entry per CDR3 protein. The data show about 490,000 distinct CDR3 sequences, with 10% to 13% seen just once and around 2% held by the top ten. Sequenced material: PBMCs, taken before TCRalphabeta/CD19-depleted stem cell transplant. The receptors derive from a child aged 2-15 years with inherited bone marrow failure, due to receive a stem cell transplant. Each CDR3 is given with its conserved first and last residue. D genes are given only for firm matches. Clone size is not always given. Where it is, it says once, few, many or a class for expanded clones.

J | D | size | V | CDR3 | DNA
TRBJ2-1 | TRBD2 | many | TRBV11-2 | CASSSLAGAFYNEQFF | TGTGCCAGCAGCTCACTAGCGGGAGCTTTCTACAATGAGCAGTTCTTC
TRBJ2-3 | - | - | TRBV2 | CASSELNKDTQYF | TGTGCCAGCAGTGAACTTAACAAAGATACGCAGTATTTT
TRBJ2-1 | TRBD2 | many | TRBV28 | CASSPRTRLYNEQFF | TGTGCCAGCAGTCCGAGGACTAGACTCTACAATGAGCAGTTCTTC
TRBJ2-2 | - | many | TRBV5-5 | CASSGGRGWSGELFF | TGTGCCAGCAGCGGAGGACGAGGTTGGAGCGGGGAGCTGTTTTTT
TRBJ1-1 | - | many | TRBV6-2/TRBV6-3 | CASAGYLGMNTEAFF | TGTGCCAGCGCAGGGTACCTTGGTATGAACACTGAAGCTTTCTTT
TRBJ2-5 | - | many | TRBV5-6 | CASSPGQTEETQYF | TGTGCCAGCAGCCCTGGACAGACGGAAGAGACCCAGTACTTC
TRBJ2-7 | - | many | TRBV10-3 | CAISEYTDAYEQYF | TGTGCCATCAGTGAATACACCGATGCCTACGAGCAGTACTTC
TRBJ1-2 | - | - | TRBV20-1 | CSARDGRNNYGYTF | TGCAGTGCTAGAGATGGCAGGAATAACTATGGCTACACCTTC
TRBJ2-1 | - | many | TRBV27 | CASSHSVGNEQFF | TGTGCCAGCAGTCACTCAGTGGGGAATGAGCAGTTCTTC
TRBJ2-1 | TRBD2 | many | TRBV20-1 | CSATGTSGPVDNEQFF | TGCAGTGCTACAGGGACTAGCGGCCCAGTCGACAATGAGCAGTTCTTC
TRBJ2-1 | TRBD2 | many | TRBV6-5 | CASSYRWTSGRVNEQFF | TGTGCCAGCAGTTACCGGTGGACTAGCGGGAGGGTGAATGAGCAGTTCTTC
TRBJ1-2 | TRBD1 | - | TRBV29-1 | CSVATGKYGYTF | TGCAGCGTTGCGACAGGGAAGTATGGCTACACCTTC
TRBJ2-1 | TRBD2 | - | TRBV12-3/TRBV12-4 | CASRVGGGADEQFF | TGTGCCAGCAGGGTCGGGGGGGGAGCGGATGAGCAGTTCTTC
TRBJ2-3 | - | many | TRBV20-1 | CSASGGHSTDTQYF | TGCAGTGCTAGTGGGGGACACAGCACAGATACGCAGTATTTT
TRBJ2-7 | - | many | TRBV7-9 | CASSYAGVGGEQYF | TGTGCCAGCAGCTATGCGGGAGTAGGGGGCGAGCAGTACTTC
TRBJ1-1 | - | many | TRBV12-3/TRBV12-4 | CASTLKAEAFF | TGTGCCAGCACGCTAAAGGCTGAAGCTTTCTTT
TRBJ2-7 | - | many | TRBV15 | CATSRAWGARSNEQYF | TGTGCCACCAGCAGAGCCTGGGGCGCGCGGTCCAACGAGCAGTACTTC
TRBJ1-5 | - | - | TRBV15 | CATSRDTQAGFSGNQPQHF | TGTGCCACCAGCAGAGATACCCAAGCAGGTTTTTCCGGCAATCAGCCCCAGCATTTT
TRBJ1-2 | - | many | TRBV2 | CASSGGNYGYTF | TGTGCCAGCAGTGGAGGTAACTATGGCTACACCTTC
TRBJ1-5 | - | many | TRBV6-2/TRBV6-3 | CASSKGGGNQPQHF | TGTGCCAGCAGTAAAGGGGGAGGGAATCAGCCCCAGCATTTT
TRBJ2-2 | - | many | TRBV4-3 | CASSPLHTRGANTGELFF | TGCGCCAGCAGCCCCCTCCATACCAGGGGCGCGAACACCGGGGAGCTGTTTTTT
TRBJ2-7 | - | many | TRBV12-3/TRBV12-4 | CASRQFGRGKAEQYF | TGTGCCAGCAGACAATTCGGCAGGGGTAAGGCCGAGCAGTACTTC
TRBJ1-1 | TRBD1 | few | TRBV19 | CASSIITGGWTEAFF | TGTGCCAGTAGTATCATAACAGGGGGCTGGACTGAAGCTTTCTTT
TRBJ2-3 | TRBD1 | many | TRBV20-1 | CSASRDRSTDTQYF | TGCAGTGCTAGCCGGGACAGGAGCACAGATACGCAGTATTTT
TRBJ2-1 | - | many | TRBV6-2/TRBV6-3 | CASSYGGNRNEQFF | TGTGCCAGCAGTTACGGCGGGAATCGCAATGAGCAGTTCTTC
TRBJ1-2 | TRBD1 | - | TRBV2 | CASRPGQGAPTYTF | TGTGCCAGCAGGCCGGGACAGGGGGCGCCGACCTACACCTTC
TRBJ2-5 | TRBD1 | - | TRBV7-9 | CASSLTGTGASGTQYF | TGTGCCAGCAGCTTAACCGGGACAGGGGCCTCGGGGACCCAGTACTTC
TRBJ2-2 | - | many | TRBV7-2 | CASSLDLGGLFF | TGTGCCAGCAGCTTAGACCTAGGGGGGCTGTTTTTT
TRBJ2-1 | - | many | TRBV24-1 | CATSDPSRVNNEQFF | TGTGCCACCAGTGACCCCTCTAGGGTAAACAATGAGCAGTTCTTC
TRBJ2-1 | TRBD1 | many | TRBV5-1 | CASSRTGGNEQFF | TGCGCCAGCAGCCGGACAGGCGGGAATGAGCAGTTCTTC
TRBJ2-3 | TRBD1 | many | TRBV27 | CASSTRDRGLGGVPQYF | TGTGCCAGCAGCACCAGGGACAGGGGGCTTGGGGGAGTTCCGCAGTATTTT
TRBJ2-5 | TRBD2 | many | TRBV29-1 | CSVALAGVETQYF | TGCAGCGTTGCGCTAGCGGGAGTAGAGACCCAGTACTTC
TRBJ2-5 | TRBD1 | many | TRBV11-2 | CASSLEKRQGGETQYF | TGTGCCAGCAGCTTAGAGAAGAGACAGGGTGGAGAGACCCAGTACTTC
TRBJ2-2 | TRBD2 | many | TRBV7-9 | CASSFASGSNTGELFF | TGTGCCAGCAGCTTTGCTAGCGGTTCGAACACCGGGGAGCTGTTTTTT
TRBJ2-1 | TRBD2 | many | TRBV11-2 | CASSLEASGTSYNEQFF | TGTGCCAGCAGCTTAGAGGCTAGCGGGACCTCCTACAATGAGCAGTTCTTC
TRBJ2-7 | - | many | TRBV4-3 | CASSQVSANTHYEQYF | TGCGCCAGCAGCCAAGTTTCCGCTAACACCCACTACGAGCAGTACTTC
TRBJ1-2 | - | - | TRBV20-1 | CSAPTLTGVANYGYTF | TGCAGTGCCCCGACTTTAACCGGTGTAGCTAACTATGGCTACACCTTC
TRBJ2-3 | - | - | TRBV7-2 | CASSLAPGPTHTDTQYF | TGTGCCAGCAGCTTAGCACCGGGCCCCACACACACAGATACGCAGTATTTT
TRBJ1-2 | - | many | TRBV27 | CASSLGGQSYGYTF | TGTGCCAGCAGTTTGGGTGGACAGTCCTATGGCTACACCTTC
TRBJ2-1 | TRBD2 | many | TRBV7-9 | CASNIGPSSGVYNEQFF | TGTGCCAGCAACATAGGCCCATCTAGCGGGGTATACAATGAGCAGTTCTTC
TRBJ2-3 | TRBD1 | few | TRBV19 | CASSRDRSTDTQYF | TGTGCCAGTAGTAGGGACAGGAGCACAGATACGCAGTATTTT
TRBJ2-7 | TRBD2 | many | TRBV18 | CASSPDLGLADSYEQYF | TGTGCCAGCTCACCGGATCTAGGGCTAGCGGACTCCTACGAGCAGTACTTC
TRBJ2-1 | - | many | TRBV4-3 | CASSQVLRTDNNEQFF | TGCGCCAGCAGCCAAGTGTTAAGGACAGACAACAATGAGCAGTTCTTC
TRBJ2-5 | - | many | TRBV25-1 | CASSDLEETQYF | TGTGCCAGCAGTGACCTTGAAGAGACCCAGTACTTC
TRBJ2-7 | TRBD2 | - | TRBV20-1 | CSAGERLAGVHYEQYF | TGCAGTGCCGGCGAGAGACTAGCGGGGGTCCATTACGAGCAGTACTTC
TRBJ2-3 | - | many | TRBV20-1 | CSARLAAADTQYF | TGCAGTGCTAGACTAGCAGCAGCAGATACGCAGTATTTT
TRBJ2-5 | TRBD2 | many | TRBV11-2 | CASSFGGQETQYF | TGTGCCAGCAGCTTCGGGGGGCAAGAGACCCAGTACTTC
TRBJ2-1 | - | many | TRBV10-3 | CAINNGSSYNEQFF | TGTGCCATCAACAACGGGAGCTCCTACAATGAGCAGTTCTTC
TRBJ2-5 | - | many | TRBV12-3/TRBV12-4 | CASSFFLGGDQETQYF | TGTGCCAGCAGCTTTTTTTTGGGCGGCGATCAAGAGACCCAGTACTTC
TRBJ2-7 | - | many | TRBV29-1 | CSVAGQTPYEQYF | TGCAGCGTGGCAGGACAGACCCCCTACGAGCAGTACTTC
TRBJ2-7 | - | many | TRBV5-5 | CASSARTVMDEQYF | TGTGCCAGCAGCGCTCGGACAGTAATGGACGAGCAGTACTTC
TRBJ2-1 | - | many | TRBV29-1 | CTTSGGGAGYNEQFF | TGCACGACATCCGGGGGAGGCGCGGGGTACAATGAGCAGTTCTTC
TRBJ2-5 | - | many | TRBV3-1 | CASSQDALAETQYF | TGTGCCAGCAGCCAAGATGCCCTAGCTGAGACCCAGTACTTC
TRBJ1-2 | TRBD1 | - | TRBV7-2 | CASSPDRGLVGYTF | TGTGCCAGCAGCCCGGACAGGGGGCTGGTTGGCTACACCTTC
TRBJ2-1 | - | many | TRBV7-9 | CASSFRGRSSYNEQFF | TGTGCCAGCAGCTTTAGAGGGCGTAGCTCCTACAATGAGCAGTTCTTC
TRBJ2-7 | - | many | TRBV12-3/TRBV12-4 | CASGPRRLEQYF | TGTGCCAGCGGGCCTCGGCGTCTTGAGCAGTACTTC
TRBJ1-5 | - | many | TRBV29-1 | CSVALNQPQHF | TGCAGCGTGGCCCTCAATCAGCCCCAGCATTTT
TRBJ2-2 | TRBD1 | - | TRBV28 | CASSRGTATTGELFF | TGTGCCAGCAGCCGAGGGACAGCAACCACCGGGGAGCTGTTTTTT
TRBJ2-6 | TRBD1 | - | TRBV18 | CASSPLTGGPRSGANVLTF | TGTGCCAGCTCACCACTTACAGGGGGCCCACGCTCTGGGGCCAACGTCCTGACTTTC
TRBJ1-1 | - | many | TRBV28 | CASSFYRDTEAFF | TGTGCCAGCAGTTTTTATCGGGACACTGAAGCTTTCTTT